This is a list of T cell receptor beta chains from one sample in a study of blood T cell repertoires in COVID-19. Profiling relied on immunoSEQ multiplex PCR, and the TCRdb table lists in-frame clones only, not all of them. The table records 430,000 or so clones, 70% to 90% of them present only once. Input material: peripheral blood. These receptors were obtained from a man between 18 and 35 years old with COVID-19, enrolled during active disease. The CDR3 runs from the conserved cysteine through the conserved F or W. A D gene is named only where the DNA matches it firmly. Size values are once, few and many counts, or a class for expanded clones, and some rows have none.

DNA | CDR3 | D | J | V | length | size
TGTGCCACCAGCCGGGACAGGGGGCGAGGTTCACCCCTCCACTTT | CATSRDRGRGSPLHF | TRBD1 | TRBJ1-6 | TRBV15 | 15 | .
TGTGCCAGCAGTTTCGCCGGGACAGGGGGCTGGGAGCAGTACTTC | CASSFAGTGGWEQYF | TRBD1 | TRBJ2-7 | TRBV27 | 15 | .
TGTGCCAGCAGCCACCGGAACAGGCGGGGGACTGAAGCTTTCTTT | CASSHRNRRGTEAFF | . | TRBJ1-1 | TRBV5-6 | 15 | .
TGTGCCAGCAGTTTATACTGGGAGAGGGTGAACACCGGGGAGCTGTTTTTT | CASSLYWERVNTGELFF | . | TRBJ2-2 | TRBV27 | 17 | .
TGTGCCACCAGGGACAGAGAGTTCTACGAGCAGTACTTC | CATRDREFYEQYF | . | TRBJ2-7 | TRBV24-1 | 13 | .
TGTGCCCTACTGACAGTCCCTCACGAGCAGTACTTC | CALLTVPHEQYF | . | TRBJ2-7 | TRBV7-3 | 12 | .
TGCGCCAGCAGCCAAGCTTTGGGAGCGAGCAATCAGCCCCAGCATTTT | CASSQALGASNQPQHF | . | TRBJ1-5 | TRBV4-1 | 16 | .
TGTGCCAGCAGCCACTCGGACAGGGCCTATAATTCACCCCTCCACTTT | CASSHSDRAYNSPLHF | TRBD1 | TRBJ1-6 | TRBV3-1/TRBV3-2 | 16 | .
TGTGCCACCAGCAGAGAGCGCACTAGAGGGGAGCAGTACTTC | CATSRERTRGEQYF | . | TRBJ2-7 | TRBV15 | 14 | few
TGTGCCAGTAGTCCTACCCAGGGTGGCCCTTATAATTCACCCCTCCACTTT | CASSPTQGGPYNSPLHF | . | TRBJ1-6 | TRBV19 | 17 | .
TGTGCCAGCAGCTCCAGTTGGGCTCGTAGTGACAATGAGCAGTTCTTC | CASSSSWARSDNEQFF | . | TRBJ2-1 | TRBV7-8 | 16 | .
TGTGCCAGCAGTGTCGCTCAGGGGTTTGTCTGGTACGAGCAGTACTTC | CASSVAQGFVWYEQYF | . | TRBJ2-7 | TRBV6-1 | 16 | .
TGTGCCAGCAGCTTCCAGGGCATGAGCTATGGCTACACCTTC | CASSFQGMSYGYTF | . | TRBJ1-2 | TRBV7-2 | 14 | .
TGTGCCTCCCGGGACAGTGGTTCCTACGAGCAGTACTTC | CASRDSGSYEQYF | TRBD1 | TRBJ2-7 | TRBV15 | 13 | .
TGCAGCGTTTCGACAGGGGCCCACGAGCAGTACTTC | CSVSTGAHEQYF | TRBD1 | TRBJ2-7 | TRBV29-1 | 12 | few
TGTGCCAGCAGTGGGACAGGGGACACCGGGGAGCTGTTTTTT | CASSGTGDTGELFF | TRBD1 | TRBJ2-2 | TRBV2 | 14 | .
TGTGCCACCACTCCATGGGGACAGGGTCTCGCTTTCTTT | CATTPWGQGLAFF | TRBD1 | TRBJ1-1 | TRBV6-6 | 13 | .
TGTGCCAGCAGTCCACTGACTAGCGGGGGTACAGATACGCAGTATTTT | CASSPLTSGGTDTQYF | TRBD2 | TRBJ2-3 | TRBV27 | 16 | .
TGTGCCAGCAGTGAGGACAGGGGAAACTATGGCTACACCTTC | CASSEDRGNYGYTF | TRBD1 | TRBJ1-2 | TRBV2 | 14 | .
TGTGCCAGCAGCGCAGGGCGCGGTAATAGGGACACTGAAGCTTTCTTT | CASSAGRGNRDTEAFF | . | TRBJ1-1 | TRBV6-4 | 16 | .
TGTGCCAGCAGCCATGGTTCGGGAACCTACAATGAGCAGTTCTTC | CASSHGSGTYNEQFF | . | TRBJ2-1 | TRBV7-3 | 15 | .
TGTGCCAGCAGCGCACCCCCCGGGACAGGTCGCCACGAGCAGTACTTC | CASSAPPGTGRHEQYF | TRBD1 | TRBJ2-7 | TRBV11-3 | 16 | .